Following are 29 T cell receptor beta chains from one sample sequenced in a study of T cell responses to AZD1222 COVID-19 vaccine. Profiled with immunoSEQ multiplex PCR; TCRdb holds only in-frame clones, not every one. The sample yields about 140,000 clones, around nine tenths seen once. Sample: peripheral blood, taken 28 days after the second AZD1222 dose. Receptors originate from an adult who received the AZD1222 COVID-19 vaccine.

The gene calls are TRBV27 and TRBJ2-2; D might be TRBD2 (5 bases). Germline CDR1 is MNHEY and CDR2 is SMNVEV (reference sequence). This CDR3 has 15 residues. V gave up 3 bases and J gave up 4 bases, with 12 bases separating them. For the CDR3, the DNA is TGTGCCAGCAGTTTTGCTAGCCCGGTCACCGGGGAGCTGTTTTTT. Its protein product is CASSFASPVTGELFF.

V is TRBV27 and J is TRBJ2-7; no clear D. Germline CDR1 and CDR2: MNHEY and SMNVEV (reference sequence). The CDR3 is 17 residues long. V lost 5 bases and J lost 0, with 20 bases in between. The CDR3 reads CASSPIIATISSYEQYF. The CDR3 DNA sequence: TGTGCCAGCAGTCCCATTATCGCGACCATAAGCTCCTACGAGCAGTACTTC.

As to this clone: This same CDR3 is encoded by further DNA sequences in the sample. This CDR3 reads CASSIDRDGYTF. CDR3 DNA: TGTGCCAGTAGTATAGACAGGGATGGCTACACCTTC. The chain carries TRBV19 and TRBJ1-2; TRBD1 is a possible D gene (5 bases). The CDR3 runs 12 residues. Trimming removed 0 bases at V and 6 bases at J, with 5 bases between. Per the germline V gene, CDR1 is LNHDA and CDR2 is SQIVND (reference sequence).

For the CDR3, the DNA is TGTGCCAGCAGTTGGAGAGGCTCACCCCTCCACTTT. Encoded protein: CASSWRGSPLHF. J is TRBJ1-6 and V is TRBV27, with D unclear. CDR1 and CDR2 (germline): MNHEY, SMNVEV (reference sequence). CDR3 length: 12 residues. Trimming left V 4 bases short and J 10 bases short, with 8 bases between.

The chain combines TRBV5-1 with TRBJ2-5; 9 bases match TRBD2. Trimming took 1 base from V and 3 from J; bases not matched to a gene: 4. The V gene's germline CDR1 is SGHRS and CDR2 YFSETQ. The CDR3 runs to 15 residues. DNA for the CDR3: TGCGCCAGCAGCTTGTTTAGCGGGGGTGAAGAGACCCAGTACTTC. It specifies CASSLFSGGEETQYF.

This clone was detected a few times. This chain connects TRBV6-4 to TRBJ2-3, with 10 bases matching TRBD2. CDR1 and CDR2 from the germline V gene are MRHNA and SNTAGT. J lost 2 bases, V lost 7 bases, and 9 bases had no gene match. The CDR3 loop spans 16 amino acids. The CDR3 coding sequence is TGTGCCAGCAAATCGACTAGCGGGTCGGTCACAGATACGCAGTATTTT. This codes for CASKSTSGSVTDTQYF.

This clone is categorized as medium-sized. V is TRBV4-3 and J is TRBJ2-6, with a weak D call TRBD1 (6 bases). Trimming removed 3 bases from V and 0 bases from J, with 9 bases in between. The CDR3 covers 16 residues. Germline CDR1 and CDR2: LGHNA and YSLEER. CDR3 in DNA: TGCGCCAGCAGCCAGGACAGTACCTCTGGGGCCAACGTCCTGACTTTC. Translated: CASSQDSTSGANVLTF.

V gene TRBV7-2 combines with J gene TRBJ2-1, with TRBD2 matching 9 bases. The V gene end was trimmed by 6 bases and the J gene end by 8 bases; junction bases not matched to a gene: 23. The CDR3 runs 19 residues. CDR1 is SGHTA and CDR2 is FQGNSA in the germline V gene. The chain's CDR3 is CASRQSPGPPGLAFHEQFF. CDR3 nucleotide sequence: TGTGCCAGCAGACAGTCCCCCGGTCCCCCGGGACTAGCTTTCCATGAGCAGTTCTTC.

The genes are TRBV5-1 and TRBJ2-3; 10 bases fit TRBD1. Germline CDR1 and CDR2: SGHRS and YFSETQ. After removal of 1 base from V and 1 base from J, the junction contained 3 bases not matched to a gene. This CDR3 has 16 residues. The CDR3 reads CASSLSGTGGTDTQYF. CDR3 nucleotides: TGCGCCAGCAGCTTGAGTGGGACAGGGGGCACAGATACGCAGTATTTT.

The V gene is TRBV6-5, the J gene TRBJ2-6; the D is unclear. V lost 8 bases to trimming and J lost 2 bases, with 7 bases between them. In germline, CDR1 is MNHEY, CDR2 SVGAGI. This CDR3 contains 13 residues. CDR3 sequence reads: CASQFPGANVLTF. The DNA of the CDR3 is TGTGCCAGCCAGTTCCCTGGGGCCAACGTCCTGACTTTC.

V gene TRBV18 combines with J gene TRBJ2-5; TRBD2 is a possible D gene (5 bases). The germline CDR1 and CDR2 sequences are KGHSH and LQKENI. Trimming took 3 bases from V and 9 from J, leaving 17 bases between them. The CDR3 length is 14 residues. CDR3 sequence: CASSPETTPRAQYF. The CDR3 nucleotides read TGTGCCAGCTCACCGGAGACTACACCAAGGGCCCAGTACTTC.

The genes are TRBV7-2 and TRBJ2-7; 10 nucleotides align to TRBD2. The CDR3 covers 15 residues. Germline-derived CDR1 and CDR2 are SGHTA and FQGNSA. The trim removed 5 bases at V and 5 bases at J, leaving 9 bases unmatched. The CDR3 DNA follows: TGTGCCAGCAGCCAGTTAGCGGGAGGCCTCGACGAGCAGTACTTC. As protein: CASSQLAGGLDEQYF.

As for this clone: Different DNA sequences within this sample yield the same CDR3. The rearrangement links TRBV9 to TRBJ2-1; possibly TRBD2 for D (5 bases). Germline loops: CDR1 SGDLS, CDR2 YYNGEE. This CDR3 has 14 amino acids. Trimming left V 0 bases short and J 4 bases short, with 8 bases between. CDR3 sequence: CASSVGSGYNEQFF. The DNA for the CDR3 is TGTGCCAGCAGCGTAGGAAGCGGATACAATGAGCAGTTCTTC.

This clone has just a few counts. V usage is TRBV11-2 and J usage is TRBJ1-1, with D unresolved. The CDR3 contains 16 residues. CDR1 SGHAT and CDR2 FQNNGV come from the germline V gene. V lost 5 bases to trimming and J lost 0 bases, with 16 bases between them. CDR3 coding DNA: TGTGCCAGCAGCCCGACCTACGACACGCTGAACACTGAAGCTTTCTTT. Translated, it gives CASSPTYDTLNTEAFF.

V gene TRBV18 combines with J gene TRBJ2-3; 10 bases line up with TRBD1. Germline CDR1 KGHSH, CDR2 LQKENI. The CDR3 runs 16 residues. J was trimmed by 0 bases and V by 6 bases; bases with no gene match: 6. The CDR3 reads CASSPGQGQSTDTQYF. The CDR3 nucleotides are TGTGCCAGCTCGCCGGGACAGGGGCAAAGCACAGATACGCAGTATTTT.

In its sample, this clone was seen a few times. This sequence joins TRBV5-4 and TRBJ2-7, with 8 nucleotides matching TRBD1. After removal of 5 bases from V and 3 bases from J, the junction contained 10 bases not matched to a gene. CDR3 length equals 15 residues. CDR1 and CDR2 (germline): SGHNT, YYREEE (reference sequence). CDR3 amino acids: CASSYLTGANYEQYF. The CDR3 DNA sequence: TGTGCCAGCAGTTACTTGACAGGGGCAAACTACGAGCAGTACTTC.

The chain employs TRBV29-1 and TRBJ2-5; TRBD2 is a possible D gene (5 bases). Trimming left V 7 bases short and J 5 bases short, with 20 bases between. The CDR3 contains 14 residues. Per the germline V gene, CDR1 is SQVTM and CDR2 is ANQGSEA. This CDR3 reads CSAALAGVGETQYF. The CDR3 bases are TGCAGCGCAGCCCTGGCGGGTGTGGGGGAGACCCAGTACTTC.

The chain has TRBV6-6 and TRBJ1-2; perhaps TRBD1 as D (6 bases). Germline V gives CDR1 MNHNY, CDR2 SVGAGI (reference sequence). The V gene lost 2 bases and the J gene lost 2 bases, with 9 bases spanning the gap. The CDR3 is 14 amino acids. In DNA, the CDR3 is TGTGCCAGCAGTTACAAAACAGGGAACTATGGCTACACCTTC. It encodes CASSYKTGNYGYTF.

The chain links TRBV5-1 to TRBJ1-1; a weak D match, TRBD1 (5 bases). Germline V CDR1 and CDR2: SGHRS, YFSETQ. V gave up 4 bases and J gave up 1 base, with 8 bases separating them. This CDR3 has 13 amino acids. The CDR3 DNA reads as TGCGCCAGCAGCATAGACAGGAACACTGAAGCTTTCTTT. Translated, it gives CASSIDRNTEAFF.

This chain uses TRBV9 with TRBJ1-6, with unresolved D. This CDR3 contains 14 residues. Between the trimmed V and J ends, which lost 3 bases and 7 bases, there was a span of 11 bases. CDR1 is SGDLS and CDR2 is YYNGEE in the germline V gene. CDR3 bases: TGTGCCAGCAGCGACCGGACCGAGAATTCACCCCTCCACTTT. It specifies CASSDRTENSPLHF.

A single count supports this clone. The J gene is TRBJ2-7, the V gene TRBV11-2; 10 positions match TRBD2. Losses at the gene ends were 5 bases for V and 4 bases for J; bases not matched to a gene: 8. The CDR3 length is 15 residues. Germline loops: CDR1 SGHAT, CDR2 FQNNGV. CDR3 protein: CASSTRLAGSYEQYF. The CDR3 bases are TGTGCCAGCAGCACTCGACTAGCGGGCTCTTACGAGCAGTACTTC.

The chain uses TRBV9 and TRBJ1-4, with a tentative D call TRBD1 (6 bases). The CDR3 totals 14 residues. Trimming stripped 0 bases from V and 7 bases from J, with 10 bases between. The germline CDR1 and CDR2 sequences are SGDLS and YYNGEE. DNA for the CDR3: TGTGCCAGCAGCGTAGGACAGGCGAGTGAAAAACTGTTTTTT. This gives the protein CASSVGQASEKLFF.

The DNA for the CDR3 is TGCGCCAGCAGCCAAGAGGTCCGGACAGTTGATCAGCCCCAGCATTTT. Translation: CASSQEVRTVDQPQHF. The chain employs TRBV4-1 and TRBJ1-5, with D possibly matching TRBD1 (6 bases). Trimming removed 0 bases from V and 5 bases from J, with 14 bases in between. The V gene's germline CDR1 is MGHRA and CDR2 YSYEKL. This CDR3 spans 16 amino acids.

This chain connects TRBV10-3 to TRBJ2-7; a weak D match, TRBD1 (5 bases). V lost 9 bases and J 3 bases, leaving 9 bases between the germline ends. CDR3 length: 11 amino acids. Germline V CDR1 and CDR2: ENHRY, SYGVKD. CDR3 amino acids: CAIEDSYEQYF. DNA of the CDR3: TGTGCCATTGAAGACAGCTACGAGCAGTACTTC.

This clone was seen a single time. V usage is TRBV12-3 or TRBV12-4 and J usage is TRBJ2-5, with TRBD2 matching over 9 bases. The CDR3 totals 13 residues. V lost 5 bases and J lost 4; bases outside the gene matches: 2. CDR3 loop: CASSQTSGETQYF. The CDR3 DNA follows: TGTGCCAGCAGTCAGACTAGCGGAGAGACCCAGTACTTC.

The gene calls are TRBV7-9 and TRBJ1-2, with unresolved D. The V and J ends lost 5 bases and 4 bases respectively, with 20 bases between them. This CDR3 comprises 16 residues. The germline CDR1 and CDR2 sequences are SEHNR and FQNEAQ (reference sequence). The CDR3 loop is CASSPLPSGGLYGYTF. DNA of the CDR3: TGTGCCAGCAGCCCCCTCCCTTCGGGCGGGCTCTATGGCTACACCTTC.

The chain has TRBV6-1 and TRBJ1-2; tentative D call: TRBD1 (5 bases). The CDR3 has 15 residues. Germline V gene sequence: CDR1 MNHNS, CDR2 SASEGT. The V gene lost 0 bases and the J gene lost 5 bases, with 13 bases spanning the gap. The CDR3 nucleotides read TGTGCCAGCAGTGAAGCCCTCGACAGCCTTTATGGCTACACCTTC. Its protein is CASSEALDSLYGYTF.

The chain combines TRBV19 with TRBJ2-3; 7 nucleotides match TRBD2. V gave up 3 bases and J gave up 4 bases; unmatched junction bases: 10. Per the germline V gene, CDR1 is LNHDA and CDR2 is SQIVND (reference sequence). The length of the CDR3 is 16 residues. CDR3 loop: CASSIWRLAVPDTQYF. In nucleotides, the CDR3 is TGTGCCAGTAGTATTTGGAGGCTAGCGGTCCCAGATACGCAGTATTTT.

The chain uses TRBV15 and TRBJ2-7; D call uncertain. CDR3 length: 12 amino acids. In germline, CDR1 is LNHNV, CDR2 YYDKDF (reference sequence). V lost 0 bases and J 3 bases, leaving 3 bases between the germline ends. The CDR3 spells CATSRDSYEQYF. The CDR3 coding sequence is TGTGCCACCAGCAGAGATAGCTACGAGCAGTACTTC.